Listed below are T cell receptor beta chains from one sample, sequenced in a study of blood T cell repertoires in COVID-19. Sequenced by immunoSEQ multiplex PCR; TCRdb stores in-frame clones only, minus some. The sample has some 25,000 clones, roughly 84% seen once. Sequencing was carried out using peripheral blood. Receptors were obtained from a human donor in a cohort sampled during active COVID-19. The CDR3 runs from the conserved cysteine through the conserved F or W. Some rows have no size entry. The others give once, few or many, or a class for an expanded clone.

clone_size | j_call | v_call | cdr3_aa
few | TRBJ2-2 | TRBV7-2 | CASSLVAGILGTGELFF
NA | TRBJ1-6 | TRBV28 | CASSSQPGTRLTLHF
NA | TRBJ1-1 | TRBV7-2 | CASSLRQGAYGTEAFF
NA | TRBJ2-3 | TRBV9 | CASSASPIRGDTQYF
NA | TRBJ2-3 | TRBV4-3 | CASSRLAGVRSGTDTQYF
NA | TRBJ1-2 | TRBV6-5 | CASSYSLDSTIYGYTF
NA | TRBJ2-3 | TRBV9 | CASSWTSGGADTQYF
once | TRBJ2-7 | TRBV15 | CATAIAGGPYEQYF
NA | TRBJ2-2 | TRBV7-8 | CASSSIAGAGTGELFF
NA | TRBJ1-6 | TRBV4-3 | CASSHVGGRDNSPLHF
once | TRBJ2-3 | TRBV2 | CASSEAVNTQYF
once | TRBJ2-2 | TRBV14 | CASSLDLNTGELFF
NA | TRBJ2-7 | TRBV6-6 | CASRRSGTVSSYEQYF
NA | TRBJ2-7 | TRBV5-1 | CASSMGTGQVEQYF
NA | TRBJ1-1 | TRBV6-5 | CASSYEGAPDTEAFF
few | TRBJ1-1 | TRBV14 | CASSQDLGHLNTEAFF
NA | TRBJ2-3 | TRBV7-6 | CASSLGLAGGTDTQYF
few | TRBJ2-7 | TRBV6-4 | CASSDSPGAEQYF
NA | TRBJ1-4 | TRBV4-1 | CASSQRGGRQGREKLFF
NA | TRBJ2-3 | TRBV4-3 | CASSPGTSGGGDTQYF
NA | TRBJ1-5 | TRBV19 | CASSPTTRQPQHF
few | TRBJ2-7 | TRBV10-1 | CASSRDYSYEQYF
few | TRBJ2-3 | TRBV14 | CASSRTQTSGGWDTQYF
NA | TRBJ1-5 | TRBV6-5 | CASRPNRGPQPQHF
NA | TRBJ2-7 | TRBV4-3 | CASSQAREHEQYF
NA | TRBJ1-4 | TRBV25-1 | CASSGGPTTNEKLFF
NA | TRBJ2-1 | TRBV9 | CASSVGLANNEQFF
once | TRBJ2-1 | TRBV7-2 | CASSLRSSYNEQFF
NA | TRBJ2-7 | TRBV27 | CASRWTGTGEQYF
NA | TRBJ2-2 | TRBV30 | CAWSTDRGGTGELFF
NA | TRBJ2-1 | TRBV18 | CASSPLVPHEQFF
NA | TRBJ2-1 | TRBV7-3 | CASSPGTSLHEQFF
NA | TRBJ1-3 | TRBV7-3 | CASSFTGGAGNTIYF
NA | TRBJ2-7 | TRBV18 | CASSPPTGLEQYF
once | TRBJ1-4 | TRBV24-1 | CATSDLNPGQGEKKLFF
NA | TRBJ2-7 | TRBV7-9 | CASSHPGTGFFEQYF
NA | TRBJ2-6 | TRBV7-3 | CASSPHSGANVLTF
NA | TRBJ2-3 | TRBV5-1 | CASSLVAGLATDTQYF
NA | TRBJ1-6 | TRBV19 | CASSSRTGGNSPLHF